The 28 T cell receptor beta chains in this list originate from one sample, sequenced in a study of blood T cell repertoires in COVID-19. Assay used: immunoSEQ multiplex PCR; TCRdb lists only in-frame clones, some missing. The table includes around 160,000 clones, roughly 79% detected once. The material sequenced was peripheral blood. The receptors come from a human donor with acute or convalescent COVID-19. The donor label of this sample is uncertain.

This clone is a singleton in its sample. The junction differs from germline at one of its ends, possibly a read error. The chain recombines TRBV3-1 (or the pseudogene TRBV3-2) with TRBJ2-3, with 7 bases fitting TRBD1. This CDR3 contains 13 residues. Germline CDR1 reads LGHDT; CDR2 reads YNNKEL (reference sequence). CDR3 protein: CASSPSGTATQYF. CDR3 nucleotides: TGTGCCAGCAGCCCCTCCGGGACAGCTACGCAGTATTTT.

The gene calls are TRBV7-8 and TRBJ1-1, with 8 bases lining up with TRBD1. The CDR3 contains 12 residues. V lost 7 bases, J lost 7 bases, and 5 bases stayed unmatched. Germline V gene lookup returns CDR1 SGHVS and CDR2 FQNEAQ. The CDR3 loop is CASTGTGDEAFF. In nucleotides, the CDR3 is TGTGCCAGCACCGGGACAGGCGATGAAGCTTTCTTT.

The V gene is TRBV5-6, the J gene TRBJ2-1; TRBD2 aligns across 12 bases. V trimming: 2 bases; J trimming: 6 bases; junction bases outside the gene matches: 9. Germline V gene lookup returns CDR1 SGHDT and CDR2 YYEEEE. The CDR3 length is 17 residues. CDR3 loop: CASSFWTSGAVVNEQFF. In DNA form, the CDR3 reads TGTGCCAGCAGCTTTTGGACTAGCGGGGCAGTAGTCAATGAGCAGTTCTTC.

This chain joins TRBV30 and TRBJ2-2; a possible D gene is TRBD2 (6 bases). The CDR3 runs 14 residues. The V end lost 2 bases, the J end lost 4 bases, and 11 bases lay between the germline ends. Germline V CDR1 and CDR2: GTSNPN, SVGIG (reference sequence). The CDR3 region is CAWSRRGGTGELFF. The DNA of the CDR3 is TGTGCCTGGAGTCGGAGGGGTGGCACCGGGGAGCTGTTTTTT. The whole variable domain, filled in from reference TRBV30 and TRBJ2-2, reads SQTIHQWPATLVQPVGSPLSLECTVEGTSNPNLYWYRQAAGRGLQLLFYSVGIGQISSEVPQNLSASRPQDRQFILSSKKLLLSDSGFYLCAWSRRGGTGELFFGEGSRLTVL.

The J gene is TRBJ1-1, the V gene TRBV6-5, with D perhaps TRBD1 (5 bases). The CDR3 is 14 amino acids. V was shortened by 2 bases and J by 5 bases, with 12 bases between the two germline ends. CDR1 and CDR2 (germline): MNHEY, SVGAGI. CDR3 DNA sequence: TGTGCCAGCAGTTACGAGGCAGGGCGGACTGAAGCTTTCTTT. Translated, it gives CASSYEAGRTEAFF.

This clone was seen ten or more times. V usage is TRBV7-8 and J usage is TRBJ1-6; possibly TRBD1 for D (6 bases). Germline CDR1 reads SGHVS; CDR2 reads FQNEAQ. This CDR3 has 13 amino acids. The V and J ends lost 4 bases and 7 bases respectively, with 8 bases between them. The CDR3 loop is CASSSGQNSPLHF. For the CDR3, the DNA is TGTGCCAGCAGCTCCGGACAGAATTCACCCCTCCACTTT.

V usage is TRBV9 and J usage is TRBJ1-1; D perhaps matches TRBD1 (6 bases). The V end was cut by 3 bases, the J end by 3 bases, with 9 bases between. CDR1 is SGDLS, CDR2 YYNGEE, per germline. The CDR3 is 13 residues long. In DNA, the CDR3 is TGTGCCAGCAGCGGACAGGCCTACACTGAAGCTTTCTTT. This codes for CASSGQAYTEAFF.

V and J are TRBV3-1 (or the pseudogene TRBV3-2) and TRBJ1-3; D not certain. This CDR3 comprises 15 residues. Germline CDR1 and CDR2: LGHDT and YNNKEL (reference sequence). V gave up 0 bases and J gave up 4 bases, with 10 bases separating them. The CDR3, as DNA: TGTGCCAGCAGCCAAGACGGTCTCGGGGGAAACACCATATATTTT. This sequence encodes CASSQDGLGGNTIYF.

The chain uses TRBV5-1 and TRBJ1-6; D is possibly TRBD1 (6 bases). The CDR3 is 15 residues long. From germline, CDR1 is SGHRS and CDR2 YFSETQ. Deletions cut 2 bases from V and 7 bases from J, with 13 bases between. The CDR3 region is CASSFTTDRNSPLHF. DNA of the CDR3: TGCGCCAGCAGCTTCACCACGGACAGAAATTCACCCCTCCACTTT.

Remarks on this clone: This clone may be a read error of a much larger clone one base away. The chain joins TRBV7-2 to TRBJ1-3; no clear D gene. The CDR3 runs to 13 residues. Germline CDR1 and CDR2: SGHTA and FQGNSA. V was shortened by 1 base and J by 2 bases, with 3 bases between the two germline ends. CDR3 sequence (DNA): TGTGCCAGCAGCTTAGGAGCTGGAAACACCATATATTTT. This translates into CASSLGAGNTIYF.

This clone has only one observation. The genes are TRBV9 and TRBJ1-2; D ambiguous. Trimming left V 0 bases short and J 2 bases short, with 8 bases between. This CDR3 region has 14 residues. Germline V gene data show CDR1 as SGDLS and CDR2 as YYNGEE. The CDR3 is CASSVAPENYGYTF. In nucleotides, the CDR3 is TGTGCCAGCAGCGTAGCTCCTGAGAACTATGGCTACACCTTC.

This chain connects TRBV19 to TRBJ1-1; TRBD1 might be the D (5 bases). The CDR3 extends over 16 amino acids. Deletions cut 7 bases from V and 0 bases from J, with 18 bases between. Germline V gene sequence: CDR1 LNHDA, CDR2 SQIVND (reference sequence). CDR3 coding DNA: TGTGCCAGTACCCTGGGGGGGGGATTAGTGAACACTGAAGCTTTCTTT. Protein: CASTLGGGLVNTEAFF. Full variable domain (outside the CDR3, taken from reference TRBV19 and TRBJ1-1): DGGITQSPKYLFRKEGQNVTLSCEQNLNHDAMYWYRQDPGQGLRLIYYSQIVNDFQKGDIAEGYSVSREKKESFPLTVTSAQKNPTAFYLCASTLGGGLVNTEAFFGQGTRLTVV.

This clone was seen only once. The CDR3 coding sequence is TGTGCCAGCGGGGAGGGGAAGACCCAGTACTTC. This codes for CASGEGKTQYF. The chain is built from TRBV12-3 or TRBV12-4 and TRBJ2-5; 7 bases are shared with TRBD2. The CDR3 runs 11 residues. The V segment lost 8 bases and the J segment 6 bases; nucleotides outside the gene matches: 3.

The CDR3 sequence: CASGQGRYQPQHF. The CDR3 DNA is TGTGCCAGCGGACAGGGGCGTTATCAGCCCCAGCATTTT. The J gene is TRBJ1-5, the V gene TRBV19; 9 bases fit TRBD1. Unmatched junction bases numbered 5, after V lost 9 bases and J lost 5 bases. Germline CDR1 and CDR2: LNHDA and SQIVND (reference sequence). The CDR3 covers 13 residues.

V is TRBV19 and J is TRBJ1-2; D possibly corresponds to TRBD1 (6 bases). The CDR3 consists of 15 residues. The V and J ends lost 5 bases and 2 bases respectively, with 15 bases between them. The germline V gene has CDR1 LNHDA and CDR2 SQIVND (reference sequence). The chain's CDR3 is CASSLRGGPNYGYTF. In nucleotides, the CDR3 is TGTGCCAGTAGTTTACGAGGGGGTCCCAACTATGGCTACACCTTC.

The chain uses TRBV7-9 and TRBJ1-6; no clear D gene. The CDR3 consists of 13 residues. V shed 1 base and J shed 9 bases, with 7 bases lying between them. CDR1 and CDR2 (germline): SEHNR, FQNEAQ (reference sequence). The CDR3 nucleotides read TGTGCCAGCAGCTTAGTAGTTGCTTCACCCCTCCACTTT. It is translated as CASSLVVASPLHF. The variable domain in full, with the rest retrieved from reference TRBV7-9 and TRBJ1-6, is DTGVSQNPRHKITKRGQNVTFRCDPISEHNRLYWYRQTLGQGPEFLTYFQNEAQLEKSRLLSDRFSAERPKGSFSTLEIQRTEQGDSAMYLCASSLVVASPLHFGNGTRLTVT.

V usage is TRBV5-5 and J usage is TRBJ2-3; no firm D call. The CDR3 is made up of 12 amino acids. CDR1 and CDR2 from the germline V gene are SGHKS and YYEKEE (reference sequence). The V end was cut by 2 bases, the J end by 2 bases, with 3 bases between. The CDR3: CASSFNTDTQYF. The CDR3 nucleotides read TGTGCCAGCAGCTTCAACACAGATACGCAGTATTTT.

The V gene is TRBV9, the J gene TRBJ2-7; a weak D match, TRBD2 (6 bases). V shed 3 bases and J shed 3 bases, with 10 bases lying between them. CDR3 size: 13 residues. Germline loops: CDR1 SGDLS, CDR2 YYNGEE. The CDR3 region is CASSAPGGYEQYF. The CDR3 nucleotides are TGTGCCAGCAGCGCTCCCGGGGGCTACGAGCAGTACTTC.

This clone was found once. The chain recombines TRBV3-1 (or the pseudogene TRBV3-2) with TRBJ1-3; 10 bases map to TRBD1. The CDR3 spans 16 residues. Germline V gene data show CDR1 as LGHDT and CDR2 as YNNKEL (reference sequence). Trimming removed 4 bases from V and 7 bases from J; junction bases left unmatched: 10. CDR3 sequence reads: CASSPRDRGPGNTIYF. The DNA for the CDR3 is TGTGCCAGCAGCCCCCGGGACAGGGGACCCGGGAACACCATATATTTT.

This clone was counted a single time. The rearrangement joins TRBV3-1 (or the pseudogene TRBV3-2) to TRBJ1-6; 7 nucleotides agree with TRBD1. CDR3 size: 17 residues. Germline CDR1 reads LGHDT; CDR2 reads YNNKEL (reference sequence). J was trimmed by 3 bases and V by 3 bases; bases with no gene match: 8. CDR3: CASSQLAGTDYNSPLHF. The DNA of the CDR3 is TGTGCCAGCAGCCAGCTAGCCGGGACAGACTATAATTCACCCCTCCACTTT.

The rearrangement joins TRBV2 to TRBJ1-2; 9 positions match TRBD1. This CDR3 region has 15 residues. V lost 6 bases, J lost 4 bases, and 9 bases stayed unmatched. The germline V gene has CDR1 SNHLY and CDR2 FYNNEI. The chain's CDR3 is CASSPEQGAIYGYTF. CDR3 coding DNA: TGTGCCAGCAGCCCAGAACAGGGGGCGATCTATGGCTACACCTTC.

V usage is TRBV6-5 and J usage is TRBJ1-2, with TRBD1 as a possible D gene (6 bases). This CDR3 region has 12 residues. V lost 2 bases to trimming and J lost 8 bases, with 9 bases between them. The germline V gene has CDR1 MNHEY and CDR2 SVGAGI. CDR3 amino acids: CASSYPRGGYTF. CDR3 sequence (DNA): TGTGCCAGCAGTTACCCCAGGGGCGGCTACACCTTC.

The chain is built from TRBV7-9 and TRBJ2-7, with D unclear. V gave up 5 bases and J gave up 3 bases, with 8 bases separating them. Germline CDR1 SEHNR, CDR2 FQNEAQ (reference sequence). The CDR3 spans 12 residues. CDR3 sequence: CASSRQDYEQYF. As DNA, the CDR3 is TGTGCCAGCAGCCGACAAGACTACGAGCAGTACTTC. The whole variable domain, filled in from reference TRBV7-9 and TRBJ2-7, reads DTGVSQNPRHKITKRGQNVTFRCDPISEHNRLYWYRQTLGQGPEFLTYFQNEAQLEKSRLLSDRFSAERPKGSFSTLEIQRTEQGDSAMYLCASSRQDYEQYFGPGTRLTVT.

The chain is built from TRBV4-1 and TRBJ1-4, with TRBD1 identical over 7 bases. Germline lookup yields CDR1 MGHRA and CDR2 YSYEKL. V was pared by 0 bases and J by 7 bases, with 5 bases of the junction left unmatched. There are 15 residues in the CDR3. The CDR3 coding sequence is TGCGCCAGCAGCCAAGATCGGGCAGGGGGTGAAAAACTGTTTTTT. It codes for CASSQDRAGGEKLFF.

The DNA of the CDR3 is TGCGCCAGCCGCGTTCCCGGGACTGGAGGAAAACTGTTTTTT. Translating it yields CASRVPGTGGKLFF. The V and J genes are TRBV5-1 and TRBJ1-4; TRBD1 might be the D (5 bases). Germline values: CDR1 SGHRS, CDR2 YFSETQ. The CDR3 consists of 14 residues. The V gene lost 7 bases and the J gene lost 10 bases, with 20 bases spanning the gap.

The chain joins TRBV19 to TRBJ1-1, with 9 bases aligning to TRBD1. The CDR3 sequence is 13 residues long. Germline V gene sequence: CDR1 LNHDA, CDR2 SQIVND (reference sequence). Germline trimming cut 4 bases from V and 6 bases from J; bases unmatched to any gene: 3. The chain's CDR3 is CASSTGTGSEAFF. The CDR3 DNA follows: TGTGCCAGTAGTACCGGGACAGGGTCTGAAGCTTTCTTT.

There are a few counts of this clone. The chain links TRBV9 to TRBJ2-5, with no clear D. CDR1 is SGDLS, CDR2 YYNGEE, per germline. There are 15 residues in the CDR3. Trimming shortened V by 4 bases and J by 1 base, and 14 bases separated the two germline ends. CDR3: CASSPWVGAQETQYF. DNA for the CDR3: TGTGCCAGCAGCCCCTGGGTGGGCGCCCAAGAGACCCAGTACTTC. Variable domain in full (rest from reference TRBV9 and TRBJ2-5): DSGVTQTPKHLITATGQRVTLRCSPRSGDLSVYWYQQSLDQGLQFLIQYYNGEERAKGNILERFSAQQFPDLHSELNLSSLELGDSALYFCASSPWVGAQETQYFGPGTRLLVL.

The CDR3 DNA is TGTGCCAGCAGCGCTACAGGGACGAATGAAAAACTGTTTTTT. Encoded protein: CASSATGTNEKLFF. V and J are TRBV9 and TRBJ1-4, with D perhaps matching TRBD1 (6 bases). CDR3 length: 14 residues. In germline, CDR1 is SGDLS, CDR2 YYNGEE. The ends were cut back, 3 bases at V and 5 bases at J, with 11 bases in the middle.